This TCR beta chain emerged from a study of blood T cell repertoires in COVID-19. Study information: T cells, B-cell-depleted T cells, or PBMCs supplied cDNA or gDNA.

As handled by the study authors: Reference gene primer amplification gave estimated nucleated cell counts. Using immunoSEQ multiplex PCR, the repertoire was profiled, and TCRdb retains in-frame clones only, with some absent. V, J and clone size derive from that table, while D and trimming were established from the DNA sequence. The sample consists of 270,000 or so clones, around 90% of them appearing once. The CDR3 is made up of 14 amino acids. Germline V gene lookup returns CDR1 SGDLS and CDR2 YYNGEE. J lost 0 bases, V lost 4 bases, and 4 bases had no gene match. V is TRBV9 and J is TRBJ2-7; TRBD2 agrees at 7 bases. The receptor's source is a woman aged 40 to 50 who had recovered from COVID-19. Sequencing was carried out using peripheral blood. The CDR3: CASSLSGTSYEQYF. CDR3 nucleotide sequence: TGTGCCAGCAGCCTAAGCGGGACCTCCTACGAGCAGTACTTC. Filled out from reference TRBV9 and TRBJ2-7, the complete variable domain reads DSGVTQTPKHLITATGQRVTLRCSPRSGDLSVYWYQQSLDQGLQFLIQYYNGEERAKGNILERFSAQQFPDLHSELNLSSLELGDSALYFCASSLSGTSYEQYFGPGTRLTVT.